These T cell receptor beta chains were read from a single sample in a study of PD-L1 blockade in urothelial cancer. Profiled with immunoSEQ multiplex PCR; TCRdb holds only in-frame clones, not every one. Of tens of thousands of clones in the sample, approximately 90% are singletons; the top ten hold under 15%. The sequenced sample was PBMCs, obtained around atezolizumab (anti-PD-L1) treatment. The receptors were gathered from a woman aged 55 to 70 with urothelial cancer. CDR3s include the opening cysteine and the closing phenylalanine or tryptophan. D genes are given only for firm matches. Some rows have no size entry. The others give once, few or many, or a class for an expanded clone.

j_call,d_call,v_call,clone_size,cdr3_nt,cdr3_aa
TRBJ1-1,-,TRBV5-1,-,TGCGCCAGCAGCTTGGATCGGGGTCATGAAGCTTTCTTT,CASSLDRGHEAFF
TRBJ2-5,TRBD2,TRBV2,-,TGTGCCAGCAGTGAAGGGCTAGCGGGGTCGTGGGGGCAAGAGACCCAGTACTTC,CASSEGLAGSWGQETQYF
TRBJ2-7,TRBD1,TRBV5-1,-,TGCGCCAGCAGCCGGGAAGGACAGGCGACTCTTGTCGGCGAGCAGTACTTC,CASSREGQATLVGEQYF
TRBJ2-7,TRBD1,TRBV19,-,TGTGCCAGTATGGGGGACCGGGACAGGGGGTTGTACGAGCAGTACTTC,CASMGDRDRGLYEQYF
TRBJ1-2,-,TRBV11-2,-,TGTGCCAGCAGCTTCGGGGTGGACTATGGCTACACCTTC,CASSFGVDYGYTF
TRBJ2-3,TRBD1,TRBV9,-,TGTGCCAGCAGCGTAGGCCTGGACAGGGGAATGGATACGCAGTATTTT,CASSVGLDRGMDTQYF
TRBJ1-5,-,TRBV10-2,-,TGCGCCAGCAGTTCGGGACTTTACAATCAGCCCCAGCATTTT,CASSSGLYNQPQHF
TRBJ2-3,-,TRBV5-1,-,TGCGCCAGCAGCTTGGTGTCAGGGGCTGATACGCAGTATTTT,CASSLVSGADTQYF
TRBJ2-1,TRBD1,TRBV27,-,TGTGCCAGCAGCTATTGGGACAGATCCTACAATGAGCAGTTCTTC,CASSYWDRSYNEQFF
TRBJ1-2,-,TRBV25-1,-,TGTGCCAGCAGTGAATTCGCGTCCGGGGGAGGCTACACCTTC,CASSEFASGGGYTF
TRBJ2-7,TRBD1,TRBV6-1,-,TGTGCCAGCCGTCCGGGACAGGGTGTATTCGAGCAGTACTTC,CASRPGQGVFEQYF
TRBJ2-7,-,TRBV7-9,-,TGTGCCAGCAGTTTCCAGGTAGGAGGGGACCACGAGCAGTACTTC,CASSFQVGGDHEQYF
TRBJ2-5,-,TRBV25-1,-,TGTGCCAGCAGTGGGACAGGAGGGGAGACCCAGTACTTC,CASSGTGGETQYF
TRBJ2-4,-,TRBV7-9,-,TGTGCCAGCAGCTTAGATTTTAGCATTCAGTACTTC,CASSLDFSIQYF
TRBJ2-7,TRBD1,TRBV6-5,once,TGTGCCAGCAGTTTTCGGACAGGACCCACCTACGAGCAGTACTTC,CASSFRTGPTYEQYF
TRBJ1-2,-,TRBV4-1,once,TGCGCCAGCAGCCAAGGACAAAGGGGTACCTATGGCTACACCTTC,CASSQGQRGTYGYTF
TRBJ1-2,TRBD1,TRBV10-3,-,TGTGCCGTTCAGGGACAGAGCTTCTATGGCTACACCTTC,CAVQGQSFYGYTF
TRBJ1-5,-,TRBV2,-,TGTGCCAGCAGGCAGACTGATTATAGCAATCAGCCCCAGCATTTT,CASRQTDYSNQPQHF
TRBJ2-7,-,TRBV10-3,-,TGTGCCATCAGTGAGCCGACAGGTCACAACTCCTACGAGCAGTACTTC,CAISEPTGHNSYEQYF
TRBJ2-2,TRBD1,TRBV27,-,TGTGCCAGCAGAGGGACAGGGGTACCCGGGGAGCTGTTTTTT,CASRGTGVPGELFF
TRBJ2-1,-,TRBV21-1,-,TGTGCCAGCAGCAAAGTGGGGACTAGCGCCTACAATGAGCAGTTCTTC,CASSKVGTSAYNEQFF
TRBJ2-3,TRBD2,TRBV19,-,TGTGCCAGTAGCGCATCTAGCGGGGGTAGCACAGATACGCAGTATTTT,CASSASSGGSTDTQYF
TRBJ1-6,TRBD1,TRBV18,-,TGTGCCAGCTCGTCTGACAGGGTTCGATCCTATAATTCACCCCTCCACTTT,CASSSDRVRSYNSPLHF
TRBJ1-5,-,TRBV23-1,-,TGCGCCAGCAGTCACCGCGGACAAAACCCCCCCCAAGGGCAGCCCCAGCATTTT,CASSHRGQNPPQGQPQHF
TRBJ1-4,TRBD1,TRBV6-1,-,TGTGCCACTAGAGCGAGGGGGCTGGGGGAAAAACTGTTTTTT,CATRARGLGEKLFF
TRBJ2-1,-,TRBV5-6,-,TGTGCCAGCAGGAGGGGGTCAGCTAGCTCCTACAATGAGCAGTTCTTC,CASRRGSASSYNEQFF
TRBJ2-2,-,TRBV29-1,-,TGCAGCGCACGTAACAGATACACCGGGGAGCTGTTTTTT,CSARNRYTGELFF
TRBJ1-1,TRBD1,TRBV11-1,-,TGTGCCAGCAGCTTGGGCAGGGGGCGCGGTACTGAAGCTTTCTTT,CASSLGRGRGTEAFF
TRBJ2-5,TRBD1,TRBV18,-,TGTGCCAGCTCACCCGGGGACAGGCCCTGCTACTTC,CASSPGDRPCYF
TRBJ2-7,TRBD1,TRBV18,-,TGTGCCAGCTCACCAACCGGGACAGGGGGTTGGGAGCAGTACTTC,CASSPTGTGGWEQYF
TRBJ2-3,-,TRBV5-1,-,TGCGCCAGCAGCTCGGACAGTTTAACGGGCACAGATACGCAGTATTTT,CASSSDSLTGTDTQYF
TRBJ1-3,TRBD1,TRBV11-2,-,TGTGCCAGCAGCAACGACAGGGGATTTTCTGGAAACACCATATATTTT,CASSNDRGFSGNTIYF
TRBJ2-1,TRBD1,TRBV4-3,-,TGCGCCAGCAGCCAAAAGACGGACAGGGGTGAGCAGTTCTTC,CASSQKTDRGEQFF
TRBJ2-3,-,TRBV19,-,TGTGCCAGTAGTCCTAGGCAGCTCAACCCCCCAGATACGCAGTATTTT,CASSPRQLNPPDTQYF
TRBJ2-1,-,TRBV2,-,TGTGCCAGCAGTGAATCCTTCGACAATGAGCAGTTCTTC,CASSESFDNEQFF
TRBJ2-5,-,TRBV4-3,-,TGCGCCAGCAGCCAAGAAGGAGCTCTCGGGGAGACCCAGTACTTC,CASSQEGALGETQYF
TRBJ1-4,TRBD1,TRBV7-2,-,TGTGCCAGCAGCTCTGGACAGGGGAAGAGCGATGAAAAACTGTTTTTT,CASSSGQGKSDEKLFF
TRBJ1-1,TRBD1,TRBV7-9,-,TGTGCCAGCAGCTTAGCCAACAGGGGGCCTAACACTGAAGCTTTCTTT,CASSLANRGPNTEAFF
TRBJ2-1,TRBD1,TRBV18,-,TGTGCCAGCTCACCGGACCCCGGGACAGTTTACAATGAGCAGTTCTTC,CASSPDPGTVYNEQFF
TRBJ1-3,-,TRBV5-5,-,TGTGCCAGCAGCTTGCATGGACAGATAGGCTCTGGAAACACCATATATTTT,CASSLHGQIGSGNTIYF
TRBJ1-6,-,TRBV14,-,TGTGCCAGCAGCCCCCCCACTTATAATTCACCCCTCCACTTT,CASSPPTYNSPLHF
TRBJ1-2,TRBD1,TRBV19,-,TGTGCCAGTAGTACGACAGGGGGCTACTATGGCTACACCTTC,CASSTTGGYYGYTF
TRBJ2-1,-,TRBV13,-,TGTGCCAGCAGCCCGGAAGGGTATGGGGAGCCGGGTGAGCAGTTCTTC,CASSPEGYGEPGEQFF
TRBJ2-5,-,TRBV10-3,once,TGTGCCATCAGTGCCGCGGAAACTTTATACCAAGAGACCCAGTACTTC,CAISAAETLYQETQYF
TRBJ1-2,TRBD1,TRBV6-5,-,TGTGCCAGCAGTTACGGGGACAGGGGTGGCTACACCTTC,CASSYGDRGGYTF
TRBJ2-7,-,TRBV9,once,TGTGCCAGCAGCCCGCATCCCGACAGGATCTACGAGCAGTACTTC,CASSPHPDRIYEQYF
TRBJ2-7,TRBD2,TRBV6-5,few,TGTGCCAGCGCGGGGGGGAGCTACGAGCAGTACTTC,CASAGGSYEQYF
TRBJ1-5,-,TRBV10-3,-,TGTGCCATCAGTGAGTATGACAGTAAGAATCAGCCCCAGCATTTT,CAISEYDSKNQPQHF
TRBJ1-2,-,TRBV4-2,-,TGTGCCAGCAGCCAAGATCTAACCTATGGCTACACCTTC,CASSQDLTYGYTF
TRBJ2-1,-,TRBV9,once,TGTGCCAGCAGCGTAGGCGGTAGCCGATACAATGAGCAGTTCTTC,CASSVGGSRYNEQFF
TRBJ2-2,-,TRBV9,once,TGTGCCAGCAGCCCCCGAGGAGGGGAGCTGTTTTTT,CASSPRGGELFF
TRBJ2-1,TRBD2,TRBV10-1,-,TGCGCCCTCCGGGGGGACTCATACAATGAGCAGTTCTTC,CALRGDSYNEQFF
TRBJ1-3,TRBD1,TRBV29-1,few,TGCAGCGTTACCTGGACAGGGAACACCATATATTTT,CSVTWTGNTIYF